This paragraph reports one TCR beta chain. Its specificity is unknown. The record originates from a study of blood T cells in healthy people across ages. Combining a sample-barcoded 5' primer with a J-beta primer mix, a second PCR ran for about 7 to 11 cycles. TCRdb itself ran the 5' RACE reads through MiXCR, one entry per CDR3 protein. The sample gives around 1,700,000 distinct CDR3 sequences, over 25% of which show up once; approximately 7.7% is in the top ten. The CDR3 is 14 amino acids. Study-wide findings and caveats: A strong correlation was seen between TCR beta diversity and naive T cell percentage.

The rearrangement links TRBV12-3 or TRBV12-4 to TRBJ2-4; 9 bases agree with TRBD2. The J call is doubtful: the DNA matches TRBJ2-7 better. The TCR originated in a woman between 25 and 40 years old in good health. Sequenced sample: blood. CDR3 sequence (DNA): TGTGCCAGCAGCCTCCTTAGCGGGGGAGTCGAGCAGTACTTC. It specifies CASSLLSGGVEQYF.